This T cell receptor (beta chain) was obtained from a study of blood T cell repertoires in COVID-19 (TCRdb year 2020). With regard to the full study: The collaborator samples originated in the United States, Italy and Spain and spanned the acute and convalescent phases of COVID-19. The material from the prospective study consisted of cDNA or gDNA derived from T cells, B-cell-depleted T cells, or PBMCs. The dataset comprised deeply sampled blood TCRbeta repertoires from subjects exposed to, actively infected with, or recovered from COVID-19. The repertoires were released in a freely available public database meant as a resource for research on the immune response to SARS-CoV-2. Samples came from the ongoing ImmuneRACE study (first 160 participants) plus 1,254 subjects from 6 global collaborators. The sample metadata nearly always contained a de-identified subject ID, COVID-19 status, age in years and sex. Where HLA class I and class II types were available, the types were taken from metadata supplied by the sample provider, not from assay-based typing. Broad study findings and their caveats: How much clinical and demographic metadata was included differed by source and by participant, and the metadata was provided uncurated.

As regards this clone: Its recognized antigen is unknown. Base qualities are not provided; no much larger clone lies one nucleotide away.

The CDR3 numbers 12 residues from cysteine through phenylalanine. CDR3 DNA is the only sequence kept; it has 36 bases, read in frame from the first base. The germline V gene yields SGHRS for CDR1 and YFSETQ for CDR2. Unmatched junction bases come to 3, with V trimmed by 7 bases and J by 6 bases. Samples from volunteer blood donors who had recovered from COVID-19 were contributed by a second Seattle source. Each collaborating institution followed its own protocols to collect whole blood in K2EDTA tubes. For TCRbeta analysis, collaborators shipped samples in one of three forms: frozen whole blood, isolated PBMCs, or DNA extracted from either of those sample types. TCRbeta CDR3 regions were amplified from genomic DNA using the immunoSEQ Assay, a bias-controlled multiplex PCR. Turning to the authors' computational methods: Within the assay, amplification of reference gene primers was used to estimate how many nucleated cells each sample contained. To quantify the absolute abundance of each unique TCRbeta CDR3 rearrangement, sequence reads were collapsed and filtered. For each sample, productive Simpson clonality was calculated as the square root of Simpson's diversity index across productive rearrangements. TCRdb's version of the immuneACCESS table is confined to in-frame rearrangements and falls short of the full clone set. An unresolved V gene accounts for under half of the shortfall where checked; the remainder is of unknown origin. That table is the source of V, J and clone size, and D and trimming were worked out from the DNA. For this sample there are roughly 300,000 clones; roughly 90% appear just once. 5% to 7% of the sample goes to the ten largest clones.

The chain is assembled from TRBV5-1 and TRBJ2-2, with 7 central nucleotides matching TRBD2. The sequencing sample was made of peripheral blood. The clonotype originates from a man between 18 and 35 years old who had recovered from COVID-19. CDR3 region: CASREDAGELFF. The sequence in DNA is TGCGCCAGCCGGGAGGACGCCGGGGAGCTGTTTTTT.